This T cell receptor (beta chain) was found in a study of neurological immune-mediated disorders. This clonotype was detected ten times or more. This CDR3 spans 14 amino acids. Germline CDR1 DFQATT, CDR2 SNEGSKA (reference sequence). Trimming stripped 3 bases from V and 0 bases from J, with 11 bases between. Sample time point: longitudinal time-point 3. TCRdb redid the calling of the 5' RACE reads with MiXCR, one entry per CDR3 protein. Altogether around 100,000 distinct CDR3 sequences are present, about a tenth being singletons, with the ten largest covering approximately 3.3%. The sequencing sample was made of PBMCs. The clonotype originates from a female donor with HTLV-1-associated myelopathy (HAM/TSP). The chain has TRBV20-1 and TRBJ1-1; possible D gene TRBD1, 5 bases. The CDR3 spells CSASGGEMNTEAFF. CDR3 coding DNA: TGCAGTGCTAGTGGGGGGGAAATGAACACTGAAGCTTTCTTT.